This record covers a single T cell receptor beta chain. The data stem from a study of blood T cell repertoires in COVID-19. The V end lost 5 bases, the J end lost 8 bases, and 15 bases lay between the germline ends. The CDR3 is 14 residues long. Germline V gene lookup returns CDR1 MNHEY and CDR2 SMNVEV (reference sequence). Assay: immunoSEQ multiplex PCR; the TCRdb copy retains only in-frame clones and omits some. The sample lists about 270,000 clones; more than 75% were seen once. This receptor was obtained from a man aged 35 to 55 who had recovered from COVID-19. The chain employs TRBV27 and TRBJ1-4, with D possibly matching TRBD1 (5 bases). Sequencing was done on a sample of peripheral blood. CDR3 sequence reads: CASSPGGRREKLFF. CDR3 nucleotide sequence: TGTGCCAGCAGTCCGGGGGGGAGGCGGGAAAAACTGTTTTTT.